In this sample, the clone carrying this T cell receptor (beta chain) turned up a few times. Its antigen is not identified. The sample originates from a study of blood T cells in healthy people across ages. This CDR3 has 16 amino acids. CDR1 is MNHNY, CDR2 SVGAGI, per germline (reference sequence). V shed 4 bases and J 7 bases; nucleotides not matched to a gene: 7. Then a second PCR, running roughly 6 to 12 cycles, was carried out with a sample-barcoded 5' primer and a J-beta primer mix. TCRdb reprocessed the 5' RACE reads with MiXCR, giving one entry per CDR3 protein. The sample consists of fewer than 2 million distinct CDR3 sequences, roughly two fifths of them appearing once. Whole-study findings and limits: Diversity figures based on one million T cells were deemed too low. Older individuals had lower TCR beta diversity per million T cells (the decline was roughly linear).

The chain has TRBV6-6 and TRBJ2-1; 13 nucleotides align to TRBD2. The clonotype comes from a human donor in good health. The sample consisted of blood. The CDR3 protein is CASSSTSGGAGNEQFF. CDR3 in DNA: TGTGCCAGCAGTTCCACTAGCGGGGGGGCCGGGAATGAGCAGTTCTTC.